This record covers a single TCR beta chain. The CDR3 spans 16 residues. Germline CDR1 PRHDT, CDR2 FYEKMQ (reference sequence). The V and J ends lost 3 bases and 1 base, in that order; junction bases with no gene match: 3. The data are from a study of cytomegalovirus exposure and HLA in healthy donors. Study as a whole: Earlier findings included about 120 million unique TCR beta sequences obtained from 150 million to 200 million T cells.

PCR primers comprised 60 Vbeta and 13 Jbeta primers. Sequenced by immunoSEQ multiplex PCR; TCRdb stores in-frame clones only, minus some. In the table there are about 90,000 clones, 84% of which are singletons. This chain uses TRBV13 with TRBJ2-6, with TRBD1 matching 7 bases. The sequence was obtained from a man between 18 and 35 years old in good health and CMV-seronegative. Input material: PBMCs. CDR3 amino acids: CASSLGQRSGANVLTF. The CDR3 region has the DNA TGTGCCAGCAGCTTGGGACAGAGGTCTGGGGCCAACGTCCTGACTTTC.